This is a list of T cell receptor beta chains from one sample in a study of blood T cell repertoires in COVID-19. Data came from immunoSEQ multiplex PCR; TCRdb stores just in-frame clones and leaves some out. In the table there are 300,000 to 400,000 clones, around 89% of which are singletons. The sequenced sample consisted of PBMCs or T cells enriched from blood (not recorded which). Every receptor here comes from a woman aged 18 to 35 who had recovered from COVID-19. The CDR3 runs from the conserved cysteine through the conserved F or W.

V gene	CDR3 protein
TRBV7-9	CASSPRDPNSYEQYF
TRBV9	CASSVEGGSSYNEQFF
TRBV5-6	CASSLAAGNTEAFF
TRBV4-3	CASSPGTGTGNTIYF
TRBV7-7	CASSLELAGGYNEQFF
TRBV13	CASSSLASSYNEQFF
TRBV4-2	CASSQEGQGLETQYF
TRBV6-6	CASSQVAGGSYEQYF
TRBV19	CASLGRHTEAFF
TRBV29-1	CSVVTGSGELFF
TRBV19	CASSIVRDRGVYGYTF
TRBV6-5	CASSYSLTGRTDTQYF
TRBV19	CASSIVAGGPNEQFF
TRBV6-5	CASSYDRDGEKLFF
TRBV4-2	CASSQVTPAGQPQHF
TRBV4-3	CASSQVAGGNQPQHF
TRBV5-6	CASSRQGKEYF
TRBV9	CASSVSDYGYTF
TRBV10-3	CATVDRAGANVLTF
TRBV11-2	CASSFKGDTEAFF
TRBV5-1	CASSPDREVYGYTF
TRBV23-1	CASSQIPQVTGNTGELFF
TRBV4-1	CASSQYPGEEGLNTEAFF
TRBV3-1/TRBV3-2	CASSPDPTGGFDGYTF
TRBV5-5	CASSLPPSLNTEAFF
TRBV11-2	CASSFPIAGLTDTQYF
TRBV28	CASSLRGPAPPSRTQYF
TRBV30	CAWSSLLGGHEKLFF
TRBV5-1	CASSPQPGSYNSPLHF
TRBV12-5	CASGFAGGTEAFF
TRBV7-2	CASSHRGHHSYEQYF
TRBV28	CASSPGQGDTEAFF
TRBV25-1	CASSESTIQGQPQHF
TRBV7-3	CASSSTSGPQETQYF
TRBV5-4	CASSLAGAGETQYF
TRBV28	CASRWTGLSSYNEQFF
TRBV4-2	CASSQEGVAGSSVEQYF
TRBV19	CASSINSNNEQFF
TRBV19	CASSIGGQGHKNIQYF
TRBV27	CASSLEGSYEQYF
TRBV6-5	CASTQGYLNTEAFF
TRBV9	CASSVGTRVGYTF
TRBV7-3	CASSPGPSTDTQYF
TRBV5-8	CASSSGVGWTEAFF
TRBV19	CASRPGQGTLSNQPQHF
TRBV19	CASTARSMREKLFF
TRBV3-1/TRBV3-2	CASSQDPQGSSYNSPLHF
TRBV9	CASSVSGQGTYEQYF
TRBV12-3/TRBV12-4	CASRDDRGYGYTF
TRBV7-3	CASSPLANTEAFF
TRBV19	CASSIDEQGVNGYTF
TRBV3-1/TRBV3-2	CASSLGLAGNIQYF
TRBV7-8	CASSPRTGGAEMNTEAFF
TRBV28	CASSFPGTGNNQPQHF
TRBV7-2	CASSQRGGQMYEQYF
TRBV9	CASSAGQGGSLRGYGYTF
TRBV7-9	CASSLVEAEVGYTF
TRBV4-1	CASSQVQGTVNTGELFF
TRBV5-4	CASSFGVRDRGERYTF